This T cell receptor (beta chain) was sequenced for a study of T cell responses to AZD1222 COVID-19 vaccine (dated by TCRdb to the early 2020s). In the study overall: AZD1222 recipients given second doses at about 4 weeks or at about 12 weeks were pooled, since spike-specific TCR depth and breadth were not found to differ between the two schedules. TCR sequencing covered roughly 230 trial participants: approximately 200 given two doses of AZD1222 and approximately 25 given two doses of MenACWY control vaccine. Enrollment into the trials was organized by age into subgroups of 18-55, 56-69 and 70-plus years, and those subgroups contained roughly 140, 27 and 60 TCR-sequenced participants, respectively.

General study outcomes and caveats: The 56-69-year group was small, and its depth increase did not reach significance, likely because of low power. Conclusions about previously exposed vaccinees were limited because only six or seven AZD1222 recipients were SARS-CoV-2 seropositive at baseline. Participants were mostly white British and included more females than males, and it was suggested by the authors that clonal diversity may have been underestimated. Because no samples from the day 14 peak response were available, repertoires could be characterized only after the peak T cell response. The whole spike protein was spanned by vaccine-associated CD4 TCRs, and dominant responses were seen in regions 160-218 and 743-854. Epitopes outside the regions mutated in the B.1.351 and B.1.1.7 variants were reportedly recognized by nearly half of the unique spike-specific TCRs. Spike-specific TCR breadth and depth rose significantly after two AZD1222 doses compared with day 0 and with MenACWY recipients.

The CDR3 regions of human TCRbeta chains were subjected to immunosequencing. On the study's bioinformatics: Repertoire TCRs were matched against a reference library of SARS-CoV-2-specific TCRs generated with the MIRA antigen-specificity platform. Breadth meant the fraction of unique TCRs that were SARS-CoV-2-associated, whereas depth meant the fraction of total T cells that were SARS-CoV-2-associated. Using the MIRA data, every spike-specific TCR was mapped to the spike region that the TCR reacted to and assigned to either a CD4 or a CD8 class. Log10-transformed breadth and depth values were compared by one-way ANOVA with Sidak's multiple comparisons tests. TCRdb stores this immuneACCESS table with in-frame sequences only. Part of the clones is absent; in the studies checked, under half of the shortfall reflects unresolved V genes, and no reason is known for the rest. That table supplies the V and J calls and clone size; D and trimming were determined from the DNA. The sample data list more than 110,000 clones, and roughly nine tenths of these were observed just once. 3.4% of the sample rests with the top ten.

In regard to this clone: Its antigen remains undetermined. The junction shows a germline mismatch at one end, possibly a read error.

Sequences SGHVS (CDR1) and FQNEAQ (CDR2) are obtained from the germline V gene. The CDR3 measures 12 amino acids from cysteine to phenylalanine. Just CDR3 DNA is preserved here, 36 bases in frame from base 1. What this sample's time point label stands for: baseline before first vaccination. Samples from vaccinated people were obtained from the UK trials COV001 and COV002, which included a single-blind randomized controlled phase 2/3 trial of AZD1222 (ChAdOx1 nCoV-19) in healthy adults. For TCRbeta chain sequencing, PBMC samples were collected from trial participants at day 0 and at day 28 after the second dose.

The sequence links TRBV7-8 to TRBJ1-1; there is no confident call for the D gene. The sequencing used peripheral blood, collected on day 0 of AZD1222 vaccination. The receptor comes from an adult in good health. The CDR3 in this case is CASSSPNQDSYF. The nucleotide sequence is given as TGTGCCAGCAGCTCCCCAAACCAGGACTCGTACTTT.